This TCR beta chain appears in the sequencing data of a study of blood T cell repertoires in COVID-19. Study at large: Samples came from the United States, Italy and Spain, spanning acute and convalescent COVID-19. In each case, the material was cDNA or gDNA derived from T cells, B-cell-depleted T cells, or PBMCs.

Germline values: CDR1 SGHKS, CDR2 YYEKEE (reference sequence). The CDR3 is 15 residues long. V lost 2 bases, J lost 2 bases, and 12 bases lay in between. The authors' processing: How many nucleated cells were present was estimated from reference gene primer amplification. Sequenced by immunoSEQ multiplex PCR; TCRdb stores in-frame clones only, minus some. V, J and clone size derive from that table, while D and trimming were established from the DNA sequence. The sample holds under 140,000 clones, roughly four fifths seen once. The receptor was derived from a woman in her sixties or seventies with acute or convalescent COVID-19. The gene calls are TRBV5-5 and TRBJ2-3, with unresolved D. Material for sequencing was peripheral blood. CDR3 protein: CASSLTPLVTDTQYF. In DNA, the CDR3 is TGTGCCAGCAGCTTAACACCCCTGGTCACAGATACGCAGTATTTT.